The source of this T cell receptor (beta chain) is a study of T-cell memory formation after mild COVID-19. Study findings and constraints: Some clones that responded were present in memory (sampled pre-infection), which suggests cross-reactive memory joined.

About this clonotype itself: Its specificity is unknown.

TCRdb redid the calling of the 5' RACE reads with MiXCR, one entry per CDR3 protein. The sample holds about 190,000 distinct CDR3 sequences, 8% to 11% seen once. Sequenced material: PBMCs or a T cell subset sorted from them (not recorded which). This TCR was recovered from a young man who had mild COVID-19 (a few samples of this study predate the infection). Cell type and time point are not known.

The CDR3 sequence is CASSLAKEETQYF. DNA of the CDR3: TGCGCCAGCAGCTTGGCCAAAGAGGAGACCCAGTACTTC. The chain joins TRBV5-1 to TRBJ2-5; D is uncertain. The CDR3 extends over 13 amino acids. CDR1 and CDR2 (germline): SGHRS, YFSETQ. The germline V and J ends were trimmed by 0 bases and 5 bases, with 8 bases remaining between them.